A single sample gave rise to the 12 T cell receptor beta chains below, sequenced in a study of shared clonotypes between healthy human individuals. Profiling relied on immunoSEQ multiplex PCR, and the TCRdb table lists in-frame clones only, not all of them. Of around 2.1 million clones listed, roughly 91% were seen once; the top ten hold roughly 1.7%. CD45RO negativity and positive selection for CCR7 defined naive CD8 cells, a population that excluded terminally differentiated effector memory CD45RA+ cells. Sample: naive CD8+ T cells from PBMCs. The receptor source for this set is a young man in good health. Some clones in this sample may be carry-over from other donors' samples.

The rearrangement joins TRBV7-9 to TRBJ2-7, with D tentatively TRBD1 (6 bases). The CDR3 loop spans 15 amino acids. The germline V gene has CDR1 SEHNR and CDR2 FQNEAQ (reference sequence). Trimming pared 2 bases from V and 6 bases from J, leaving 17 bases between. The CDR3: CASSLLTGPLTEQYF. CDR3 DNA: TGTGCCAGCAGCTTATTGACAGGACCGCTCACCGAGCAGTACTTC.

The rearrangement joins TRBV27 to TRBJ2-2, with 7 bases that match TRBD1. The CDR3 extends over 16 amino acids. CDR1 and CDR2 (germline): MNHEY, SMNVEV (reference sequence). The junction had 6 bases not matched to a gene; V was cut back by 5 bases and J by 0 bases. CDR3 sequence reads: CASSLDRHANTGELFF. CDR3 coding DNA: TGTGCCAGCAGTCTGGACAGGCACGCGAACACCGGGGAGCTGTTTTTT.

The V gene is TRBV4-1, the J gene TRBJ1-2; 7 bases are a match to TRBD1. Germline trimming cut 3 bases from V and 0 bases from J; bases unmatched to any gene: 7. This CDR3 has 16 residues. Germline loops: CDR1 MGHRA, CDR2 YSYEKL. CDR3 protein: CASSHPRTGANYGYTF. The CDR3 DNA is TGCGCCAGCAGCCACCCTAGGACAGGAGCTAACTATGGCTACACCTTC.

The rearrangement links TRBV7-3 to TRBJ2-1; perhaps D is TRBD1 or TRBD2 (5 bases each). With 5 bases removed from V and 8 bases from J, the gap between germline ends came to 16 bases. The CDR3 is 14 amino acids. CDR1 SGHTA and CDR2 FQGTGA come from the germline V gene. CDR3 nucleotide sequence: TGTGCCAGCAGCCCCGGGGCCTCGAGGTATGAGCAGTTCTTC. It yields the protein CASSPGASRYEQFF. Together with reference TRBV7-3 and TRBJ2-1, the CDR3 gives the full variable domain: GAGVSQTPSNKVTEKGKYVELRCDPISGHTALYWYRQSLGQGPEFLIYFQGTGAADDSGLPNDRFFAVRPEGSVSTLKIQRTERGDSAVYLCASSPGASRYEQFFGPGTRLTVL.

The sample holds a few counts of this clone. The chain has TRBV30 and TRBJ1-1; D is ambiguous. V shed 0 bases and J shed 5 bases, with 10 bases lying between them. Germline CDR1 and CDR2: GTSNPN and SVGIG (reference sequence). The CDR3 covers 13 residues. The CDR3 DNA is TGTGCCTGGAGTGTGACCGTGGGGACTGAAGCTTTCTTT. Amino acids: CAWSVTVGTEAFF.

The chain combines TRBV7-9 with TRBJ2-4, with 9 bases fitting TRBD2. The CDR3 spans 16 residues. The V and J ends lost 4 bases and 1 base, in that order; junction bases with no gene match: 5. Germline values: CDR1 SEHNR, CDR2 FQNEAQ (reference sequence). In nucleotides, the CDR3 is TGTGCCAGCAGCTGGTTAGCGGGAGAGGCCAAAAACATTCAGTACTTC. Its translation: CASSWLAGEAKNIQYF.

As to this clone: Additional DNA sequences in this sample encode the identical CDR3. The chain joins TRBV13 to TRBJ1-1; 11 bases map to TRBD1. The junction had 2 bases not matched to a gene; V was cut back by 3 bases and J by 5 bases. Germline CDR1 is PRHDT and CDR2 is FYEKMQ (reference sequence). The CDR3 is 14 amino acids. The CDR3 bases are TGTGCCAGCAGCTTGGGGACAGGGGGGACTGAAGCTTTCTTT. It specifies CASSLGTGGTEAFF. Drawing the rest from reference TRBV13 and TRBJ1-1, the complete variable domain is AAGVIQSPRHLIKEKRETATLKCYPIPRHDTVYWYQQGPGQDPQFLISFYEKMQSDKGSIPDRFSAQQFSDYHSELNMSSLELGDSALYFCASSLGTGGTEAFFGQGTRLTVV.

V and J are TRBV7-2 and TRBJ1-1; D ambiguous. The germline V and J ends were trimmed by 1 base and 1 base, with 22 bases remaining between them. Germline loops: CDR1 SGHTA, CDR2 FQGNSA. The CDR3 spans 19 residues. This CDR3 is CASSLVVFRGIGRNTEAFF. The CDR3 coding sequence is TGTGCCAGCAGCTTAGTAGTATTTCGAGGGATAGGCCGGAACACTGAAGCTTTCTTT.

The chain is built from TRBV4-1 and TRBJ2-7; 9 bases are shared with TRBD2. The junction had 6 bases not matched to a gene; V was cut back by 4 bases and J by 2 bases. This CDR3 is built from 15 residues. Germline V gives CDR1 MGHRA, CDR2 YSYEKL. The CDR3 sequence is CASSLRLAVTYEQYF. CDR3 in DNA: TGCGCCAGCAGCCTTCGACTAGCGGTGACCTACGAGCAGTACTTC.

This rearrangement joins TRBV7-9 to TRBJ1-4, with D uncertain. The V end was cut by 5 bases, the J end by 10 bases, with 14 bases between. Germline V gene sequence: CDR1 SEHNR, CDR2 FQNEAQ (reference sequence). The CDR3 is made up of 13 amino acids. The chain's CDR3 is CASSPTDRGKLFF. The CDR3 DNA sequence: TGTGCCAGCAGCCCGACGGACCGGGGAAAACTGTTTTTT.

The chain couples TRBV7-9 to TRBJ2-7; D perhaps matches TRBD2 (6 bases). The CDR3 is 16 residues long. Germline lookup yields CDR1 SEHNR and CDR2 FQNEAQ (reference sequence). Trimming took 1 base from V and 6 from J, leaving 19 bases between them. In DNA, the CDR3 is TGTGCCAGCAGCTTAGGGTTCTTTTGGGGGGACGGCGAGCAGTACTTC. It yields the protein CASSLGFFWGDGEQYF.

The chain carries TRBV19 and TRBJ1-5, with D perhaps TRBD1 (6 bases). The CDR3 contains 14 residues. V lost 8 bases, J lost 12 bases, and 23 bases lay in between. Germline CDR1 is LNHDA and CDR2 is SQIVND (reference sequence). The CDR3 region has the DNA TGTGCCAGTGGGGGAGGGGGACACCCCTTATTCCAGCATTTT. Encoded protein: CASGGGGHPLFQHF.